The T cell receptor beta chain under discussion was sequenced for a study of low-dose radiotherapy and immunotherapy resistance in tumors. Study details: Cohort 1 got 0.5 Gy per fraction every 2 weeks, 6.5 Gy in total. Oral aspirin at 300 mg was taken daily by patients for four cycles, beginning on cycle 1 day 1.

Documented time point: before trial treatment. This CDR3 region has 13 residues. The V end was cut by 4 bases, the J end by 12 bases, with 17 bases between. Looked up from germline, CDR1 is LNHDA and CDR2 is SQIVND (reference sequence). Priming of first-strand cDNA relied on TRAV- and TRBV-specific primers (covering alpha and beta chains). TCR amplification ran 20 PCR cycles using constant-region and V-primer adapter primers. The isolated mRNA underwent amplification through in vitro transcription. TCRdb processed the reads anew with MiXCR; each CDR3 protein has one entry. The sample carries 60,000 to 90,000 distinct CDR3 sequences, around 32% recorded once.

The sample here was PBMCs, taken before treatment. The receptor was derived from a female donor with ovarian cancer. This chain links TRBV19 with TRBJ2-3; D unresolved. The CDR3 here is CASSTLGLGGQYF. CDR3 nucleotides: TGTGCCAGTAGTACCCTCGGTCTAGGCGGACAGTATTTT.